This TCR beta chain was documented in a study of blood T cell repertoires in COVID-19. About the research overall: The samples span acute and convalescent COVID-19 from the United States, Italy and Spain. T cells, B-cell-depleted T cells, or PBMCs provided the cDNA or gDNA that served as material.

The CDR3 extends over 15 amino acids. Germline assignment: CDR1 SGDLS and CDR2 YYNGEE. V lost 4 bases, J lost 1 base, and 14 bases lay in between. Per the original data handling: By means of reference gene primer amplification, nucleated cell counts were estimated. Only in-frame clones appear in the TCRdb table, and some are missing; sequencing was by immunoSEQ multiplex PCR. Clonal size and the V and J genes are those of that table, whereas D and trimming came from the DNA. Of 350,000 to 400,000 clones detected, nearly 90% appear once; the ten largest clones hold approximately 6.2%. The receptor was derived from a man aged 18 to 29 with active or convalescent COVID-19. Sequenced: peripheral blood. The genes are TRBV9 and TRBJ2-5, with a tentative D call TRBD1 (6 bases). Written as DNA, the CDR3 is TGTGCCAGCAGCCCCCGGGGACACTCCCAAGAGACCCAGTACTTC. This gives the protein CASSPRGHSQETQYF.